The 23 T cell receptor beta chains below come from one sample, sequenced in a study of blood T cell repertoires in COVID-19. Using immunoSEQ multiplex PCR, the repertoire was profiled, and TCRdb retains in-frame clones only, with some absent. The sample yields almost 200,000 clones, 85% to 90% seen once. The specimen sequenced was peripheral blood. The receptors shown here come from a woman between 70 and 85 years old with acute or convalescent COVID-19.

This chain connects TRBV28 to TRBJ2-1; 8 bases agree with TRBD2. The V and J ends lost 5 bases and 7 bases, in that order; junction bases with no gene match: 7. CDR1 is MDHEN, CDR2 SYDVKM, per germline. The CDR3 has 14 amino acids. The CDR3 DNA reads as TGTGCCAGCAGTATTATAGCGGGACTTAATGAGCAGTTCTTC. Amino acids: CASSIIAGLNEQFF. The complete variable domain, with remaining parts taken from reference TRBV28 and TRBJ2-1, reads DVKVTQSSRYLVKRTGEKVFLECVQDMDHENMFWYRQDPGLGLRLIYFSYDVKMKEKGDIPEGYSVSREKKERFSLILESASTNQTSMYLCASSIIAGLNEQFFGPGTRLTVL.

This chain joins TRBV11-2 and TRBJ2-7, with TRBD1 identical over 7 bases. With 5 bases clipped from V and 4 bases from J, the junction kept 8 bases outside the gene matches. The CDR3 totals 14 residues. Germline CDR1 and CDR2: SGHAT and FQNNGV. In nucleotides, the CDR3 is TGTGCCAGCAGCCCGAACAGGGGCGCGTACGAGCAGTACTTC. Translated, it gives CASSPNRGAYEQYF. The whole variable domain, remainder taken from reference TRBV11-2 and TRBJ2-7, is EAGVAQSPRYKIIEKRQSVAFWCNPISGHATLYWYQQILGQGPKLLIQFQNNGVVDDSQLPKDRFSAERLKGVDSTLKIQPAKLEDSAVYLCASSPNRGAYEQYFGPGTRLTVT.

This sequence joins TRBV5-8 and TRBJ1-1, with a weak D call TRBD1 (6 bases). The CDR3 sequence is 14 residues long. V gave up 4 bases and J gave up 3 bases, with 13 bases separating them. Germline V gene sequence: CDR1 SGHTS, CDR2 YDEGEE. CDR3 sequence reads: CASSRIRGYTEAFF. CDR3 DNA sequence: TGTGCCAGCAGCCGAATCAGGGGATACACTGAAGCTTTCTTT.

This clone was observed a few times. This chain links TRBV7-8 with TRBJ1-2; 7 nucleotides agree with TRBD1. CDR1 and CDR2 (germline): SGHVS, FQNEAQ. V lost 2 bases, J lost 4 bases, and 7 bases stayed unmatched. CDR3 length: 15 amino acids. The CDR3 bases are TGTGCCAGCAGCTTACGTTTGGGGACAGTCTATGGCTACACCTTC. This encodes CASSLRLGTVYGYTF. Full variable domain (missing parts from reference TRBV7-8 and TRBJ1-2): GAGVSQSPRYKVAKRGQDVALRCDPISGHVSLFWYQQALGQGPEFLTYFQNEAQLDKSGLPSDRFFAERPEGSVSTLKIQRTQQEDSAVYLCASSLRLGTVYGYTFGSGTRLTVV.

The chain is built from TRBV10-3 and TRBJ2-7; D may be TRBD1 (6 bases). The length of the CDR3 is 15 residues. Germline V gene data show CDR1 as ENHRY and CDR2 as SYGVKD. V lost 0 bases, J lost 9 bases, and 18 bases lay in between. CDR3 bases: TGTGCCATCAGTGAGTCGGGCCTCCAGGGGCCGCCGCAGTACTTC. Translated, it gives CAISESGLQGPPQYF.

The CDR3 region is CASSRQGPNTEAFF. CDR3 nucleotides: TGTGCCAGCAGCAGACAGGGTCCGAACACTGAAGCTTTCTTT. The rearrangement links TRBV6-1 to TRBJ1-1, with 7 bases aligning to TRBD1. With 6 bases clipped from V and 1 base from J, the junction kept 5 bases outside the gene matches. The germline gives CDR1 MNHNS, CDR2 SASEGT. CDR3 length: 14 residues.

The rearrangement joins TRBV5-4 to TRBJ2-3, with 9 bases aligning to TRBD2. After removal of 0 bases from V and 5 bases from J, the junction contained 7 bases not matched to a gene. The CDR3 runs 16 residues. Germline lookup yields CDR1 SGHNT and CDR2 YYREEE (reference sequence). For the CDR3, the DNA is TGTGCCAGCAGCTTGGCCGGCGGCGGGAGGGGAGATACGCAGTATTTT. It translates to CASSLAGGGRGDTQYF.

This clone was recorded only once. Lacking the conserved final phenylalanine or tryptophan, this CDR3 likely reflects a read error. It is unclear where the CDR3 begins or ends on the DNA, so no DNA is shown, and the CDR3 is as TCRdb lists it. The V and J genes are TRBV28 and TRBJ2-4; TRBD2 is the table's D call and was not checked against the DNA. Including both end residues, the CDR3 is 9 amino acids long. Germline V gene lookup returns CDR1 MDHEN and CDR2 SYDVKM. The CDR3 sequence is CASSLSGGS.

This clone was observed once. V is TRBV24-1 and J is TRBJ1-5; possible D gene TRBD1, 6 bases. The CDR3 spans 13 residues. The germline gives CDR1 KGHDR, CDR2 SFDVKD. V lost 3 bases, J lost 7 bases, and 9 bases lay in between. This chain's CDR3 is CATSDRDNQPQHF. As DNA, the CDR3 is TGTGCCACCAGTGATCGGGACAACCAGCCCCAGCATTTT.

The chain links TRBV9 to TRBJ2-2; 7 nucleotides match TRBD1. V was pared by 1 base and J by 6 bases, with 0 bases of the junction left unmatched. Per the germline V gene, CDR1 is SGDLS and CDR2 is YYNGEE. The CDR3 is made up of 13 amino acids. This chain's CDR3 is CASSVQGAGELFF. The DNA for the CDR3 is TGTGCCAGCAGCGTACAGGGGGCCGGGGAGCTGTTTTTT.

The chain links TRBV10-3 to TRBJ1-4; possibly TRBD1 for D (5 bases). The germline CDR1 and CDR2 sequences are ENHRY and SYGVKD. CDR3 length: 12 residues. Trimming shortened V by 2 bases and J by 10 bases, and 8 bases separated the two germline ends. CDR3 coding DNA: TGTGCCATCAGTGAGCAGGGAGGAAAACTGTTTTTT. Translation: CAISEQGGKLFF.

The V gene is TRBV16, the J gene TRBJ1-1; D is perhaps TRBD1 (6 bases). The CDR3 is made up of 13 amino acids. V was clipped by 4 bases and J by 9 bases, with 15 bases between them. CDR1 and CDR2 (germline): KGHSY, FQNENV. CDR3 DNA: TGTGCCAGCAGCCGCCCAGGGGCAGGACAAGCTTTCTTT. It yields the protein CASSRPGAGQAFF.

V is TRBV27 and J is TRBJ2-5; tentative D call: TRBD1 (6 bases). Trimming took 6 bases from V and 0 from J, leaving 8 bases between them. The germline CDR1 and CDR2 sequences are MNHEY and SMNVEV (reference sequence). The CDR3 loop spans 13 amino acids. The CDR3 sequence: CASSGTNQETQYF. The CDR3 coding sequence is TGTGCCAGCAGCGGGACAAACCAAGAGACCCAGTACTTC.

V is TRBV5-1 and J is TRBJ1-3; maybe TRBD1 (5 bases). Germline CDR1 and CDR2: SGHRS and YFSETQ. The germline V and J ends were trimmed by 3 bases and 2 bases, with 15 bases remaining between them. This CDR3 spans 16 amino acids. This CDR3 reads CASSSLGDWAGNTIYF. The CDR3 DNA follows: TGCGCCAGCAGCTCCTTAGGGGATTGGGCTGGAAACACCATATATTTT. The full variable domain, completed using reference TRBV5-1 and TRBJ1-3, is KAGVTQTPRYLIKTRGQQVTLSCSPISGHRSVSWYQQTPGQGLQFLFEYFSETQRNKGNFPGRFSGRQFSNSRSEMNVSTLELGDSALYLCASSSLGDWAGNTIYFGEGSWLTVV.

The chain is built from TRBV7-6 and TRBJ1-5; no firm D call. The length of the CDR3 is 13 residues. V lost 2 bases, J lost 3 bases, and 5 bases lay in between. CDR1 is SGHVS, CDR2 FNYEAQ, per germline. The CDR3 coding sequence is TGTGCCAGCAGCTTACGTATCAATCAGCCCCAGCATTTT. Translating gives CASSLRINQPQHF.

The J gene is TRBJ1-1, the V gene TRBV20-1; no firm D call. This CDR3 comprises 11 residues. Trimming removed 1 base at V and 11 bases at J, with 11 bases between. Germline CDR1 DFQATT, CDR2 SNEGSKA (reference sequence). CDR3 nucleotides: TGCAGTGCTAGAGGCGGGCCGGCGGCTTTCTTT. This sequence encodes CSARGGPAAFF.

The chain couples TRBV24-1 to TRBJ2-7, with D maybe TRBD2 (5 bases). Germline V gene lookup returns CDR1 KGHDR and CDR2 SFDVKD. With 9 bases removed from V and 3 bases from J, the gap between germline ends came to 14 bases. This CDR3 spans 13 amino acids. The CDR3 sequence is CATARGLGYEQYF. Here the CDR3 DNA reads TGTGCCACCGCCCGCGGACTTGGCTACGAGCAGTACTTC.

V is TRBV19 and J is TRBJ2-1; no clear D. This CDR3 region has 12 residues. Between the trimmed V and J ends, which lost 5 bases and 7 bases, there was a span of 9 bases. Germline lookup yields CDR1 LNHDA and CDR2 SQIVND (reference sequence). The CDR3 region is CASSPFRNEQFF. CDR3 DNA: TGTGCCAGTAGTCCCTTTCGGAATGAGCAGTTCTTC.

This clone has more than one count but fewer than ten. The rearrangement uses TRBV11-3 and TRBJ1-2; 10 nucleotides align to TRBD1. Germline CDR1 and CDR2: SGHNT and YENEEA. CDR3 length equals 14 residues. The junction had 4 bases not matched to a gene; V was cut back by 5 bases and J by 4 bases. CDR3 bases: TGTGCCAGCAGCCGAGGGGACAGGGGCTATGGCTACACCTTC. As protein: CASSRGDRGYGYTF.

This clone was counted a few times. The rearrangement links TRBV19 to TRBJ1-1; no clear D. Deletions cut 2 bases from V and 0 bases from J, with 7 bases between. Germline loops: CDR1 LNHDA, CDR2 SQIVND (reference sequence). The CDR3 length is 14 residues. In DNA form, the CDR3 reads TGTGCCAGTAGTATAACCGGGGTGAACACTGAAGCTTTCTTT. Amino acids: CASSITGVNTEAFF. The whole variable domain, remainder taken from reference TRBV19 and TRBJ1-1, is DGGITQSPKYLFRKEGQNVTLSCEQNLNHDAMYWYRQDPGQGLRLIYYSQIVNDFQKGDIAEGYSVSREKKESFPLTVTSAQKNPTAFYLCASSITGVNTEAFFGQGTRLTVV.

The chain carries TRBV4-3 and TRBJ1-6; perhaps TRBD1 as D (5 bases). This CDR3 contains 16 residues. V was pared by 0 bases and J by 10 bases, with 16 bases between. CDR1 LGHNA and CDR2 YSLEER come from the germline V gene. As DNA, the CDR3 is TGCGCCAGCAGCCAAGATGCGACAGCCTTGGGATCACCCCTCCACTTT. Translated, it gives CASSQDATALGSPLHF.

The chain uses TRBV5-1 and TRBJ2-1, with 11 positions matching TRBD2. This CDR3 contains 17 residues. CDR1 is SGHRS and CDR2 is YFSETQ in the germline V gene. V lost 3 bases, J lost 2 bases, and 7 bases stayed unmatched. Written as DNA, the CDR3 is TGCGCCAGCAGCTCGTTACTAGCGGGAGCACCCTACAATGAGCAGTTCTTC. Residues: CASSSLLAGAPYNEQFF.

The table lists this clone with a count of one. The chain uses TRBV11-2 and TRBJ1-1, with 7 nucleotides matching TRBD1. The V segment lost 2 bases and the J segment 3 bases; nucleotides outside the gene matches: 6. Per germline, CDR1 SGHAT and CDR2 FQNNGV. The CDR3 totals 15 residues. Here the CDR3 reads CASSLTGATDTEAFF. The CDR3 nucleotides are TGTGCCAGCAGCTTAACAGGGGCTACGGACACTGAAGCTTTCTTT.